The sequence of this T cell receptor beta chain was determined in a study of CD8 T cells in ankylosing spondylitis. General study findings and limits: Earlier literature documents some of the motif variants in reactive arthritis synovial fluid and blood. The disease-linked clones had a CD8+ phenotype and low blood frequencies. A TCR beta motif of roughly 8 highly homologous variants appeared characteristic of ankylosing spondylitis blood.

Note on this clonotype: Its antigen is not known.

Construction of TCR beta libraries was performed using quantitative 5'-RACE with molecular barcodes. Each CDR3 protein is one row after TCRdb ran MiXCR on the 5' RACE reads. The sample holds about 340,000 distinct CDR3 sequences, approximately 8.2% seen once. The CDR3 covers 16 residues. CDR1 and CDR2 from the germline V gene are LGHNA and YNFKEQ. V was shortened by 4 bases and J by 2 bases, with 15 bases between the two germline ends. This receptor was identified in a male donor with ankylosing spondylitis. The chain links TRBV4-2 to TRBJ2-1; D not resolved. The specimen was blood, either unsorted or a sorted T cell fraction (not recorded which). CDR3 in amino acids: CASSRAWTETYNEQFF. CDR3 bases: TGTGCCAGCAGCCGAGCCTGGACGGAGACCTACAATGAGCAGTTCTTC.